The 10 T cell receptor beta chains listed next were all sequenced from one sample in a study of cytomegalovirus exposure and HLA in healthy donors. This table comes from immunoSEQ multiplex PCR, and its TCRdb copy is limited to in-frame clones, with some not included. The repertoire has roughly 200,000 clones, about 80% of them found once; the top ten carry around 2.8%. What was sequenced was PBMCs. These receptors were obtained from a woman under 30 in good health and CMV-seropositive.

CDR3 sequence reads: CASSGGQGAKVRKAFF. The CDR3 bases are TGTGCCAGCAGCGGAGGACAGGGGGCGAAGGTTAGAAAAGCTTTCTTT. This chain connects TRBV5-8 to TRBJ1-1, with 11 bases aligning to TRBD1. The CDR3 extends over 16 amino acids. CDR1 and CDR2 (germline): SGHTS, YDEGEE. V dropped 4 bases and J dropped 9; count of bases not matched to a gene: 14.

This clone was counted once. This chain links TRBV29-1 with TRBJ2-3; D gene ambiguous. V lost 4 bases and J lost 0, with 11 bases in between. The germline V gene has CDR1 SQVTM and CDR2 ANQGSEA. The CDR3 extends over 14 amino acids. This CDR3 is CSVGAATSTDTQYF. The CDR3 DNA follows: TGCAGCGTTGGTGCGGCGACTAGCACAGATACGCAGTATTTT.

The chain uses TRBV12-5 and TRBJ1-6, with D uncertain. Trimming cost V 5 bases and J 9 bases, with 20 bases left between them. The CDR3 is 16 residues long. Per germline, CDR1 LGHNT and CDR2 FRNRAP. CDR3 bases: TGTGCTAGTGGTCCCGACCTCAGGTCGACGACTTCACCCCTCCACTTT. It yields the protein CASGPDLRSTTSPLHF. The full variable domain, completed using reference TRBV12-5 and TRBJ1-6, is DARVTQTPRHKVTEMGQEVTMRCQPILGHNTVFWYRQTMMQGLELLAYFRNRAPLDDSGMPKDRFSAEMPDATLATLKIQPSEPRDSAVYFCASGPDLRSTTSPLHFGNGTRLTVT.

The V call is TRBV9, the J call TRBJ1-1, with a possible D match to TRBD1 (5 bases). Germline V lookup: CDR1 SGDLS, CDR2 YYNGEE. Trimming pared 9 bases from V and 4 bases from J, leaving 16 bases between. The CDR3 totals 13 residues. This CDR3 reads CATRGWGGTEAFF. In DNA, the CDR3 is TGTGCCACCAGAGGCTGGGGGGGCACTGAAGCTTTCTTT.

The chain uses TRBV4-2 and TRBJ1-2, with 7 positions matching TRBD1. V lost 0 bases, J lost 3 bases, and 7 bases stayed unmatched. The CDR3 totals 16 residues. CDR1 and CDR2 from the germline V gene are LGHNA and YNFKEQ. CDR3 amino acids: CASSQDTRQGYYGYTF. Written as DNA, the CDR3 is TGTGCCAGCAGCCAAGATACCCGACAGGGCTACTATGGCTACACCTTC.

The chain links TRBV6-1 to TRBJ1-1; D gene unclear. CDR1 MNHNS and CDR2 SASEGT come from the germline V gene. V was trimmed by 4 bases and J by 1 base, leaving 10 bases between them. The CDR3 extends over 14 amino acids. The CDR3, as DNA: TGTGCCAGCAGTGCCGTGACGGGGAACACTGAAGCTTTCTTT. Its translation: CASSAVTGNTEAFF.

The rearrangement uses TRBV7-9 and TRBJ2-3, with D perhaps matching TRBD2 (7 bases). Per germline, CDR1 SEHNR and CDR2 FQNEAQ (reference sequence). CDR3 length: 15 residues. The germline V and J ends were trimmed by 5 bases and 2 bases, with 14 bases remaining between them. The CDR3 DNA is TGTGCCAGCAGCCCAAGGGGGACTACCACAGATACGCAGTATTTT. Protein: CASSPRGTTTDTQYF.

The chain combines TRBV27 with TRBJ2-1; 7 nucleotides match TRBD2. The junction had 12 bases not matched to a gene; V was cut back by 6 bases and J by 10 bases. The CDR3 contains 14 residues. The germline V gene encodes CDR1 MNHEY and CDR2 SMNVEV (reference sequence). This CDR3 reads CASSSGAYLKEQFF. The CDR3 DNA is TGTGCCAGCAGCAGCGGGGCATACCTGAAGGAGCAGTTCTTC.

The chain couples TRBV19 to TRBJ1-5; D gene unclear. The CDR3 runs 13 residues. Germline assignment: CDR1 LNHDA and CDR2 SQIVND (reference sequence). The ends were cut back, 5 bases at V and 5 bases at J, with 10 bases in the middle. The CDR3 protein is CASSSGWDQPQHF. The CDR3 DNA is TGTGCCAGTAGTTCCGGGTGGGATCAGCCCCAGCATTTT. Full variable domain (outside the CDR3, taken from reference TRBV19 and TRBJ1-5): DGGITQSPKYLFRKEGQNVTLSCEQNLNHDAMYWYRQDPGQGLRLIYYSQIVNDFQKGDIAEGYSVSREKKESFPLTVTSAQKNPTAFYLCASSSGWDQPQHFGDGTRLSIL.

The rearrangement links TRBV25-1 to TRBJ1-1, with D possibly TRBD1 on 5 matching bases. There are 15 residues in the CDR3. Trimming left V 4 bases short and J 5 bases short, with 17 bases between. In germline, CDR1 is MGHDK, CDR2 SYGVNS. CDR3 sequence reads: CASSAAGGGSTEAFF. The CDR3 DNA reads TGTGCCAGCAGTGCTGCCGGGGGAGGAAGTACTGAAGCTTTCTTT.